The TCR beta chain described here comes from a study of OX40 agonist ivuxolimab in advanced cancers. In the study overall: In this cohort, patients received ivuxolimab, an agonistic anti-OX40 (CD134) antibody.

Prior autoimmune disease or systemic immunosuppression barred patients. This clone appeared a few times. No antigen is known for it. CDR1 is SGHNT and CDR2 is YYREEE in the germline V gene (reference sequence). Trimming took 4 bases from V and 4 from J, leaving 6 bases between them. There are 12 residues in the CDR3. Libraries were prepared by immunoSEQ multiplex PCR; TCRdb keeps only in-frame clonotypes and omits some of them. The sample has approximately 78,000 clones; roughly 88% are singletons. Study observations and caveats: Clonal expansion was among the lowest in partial responders at 0.1-3.0 mg/kg, especially CD8+. The CD4+ and CD8+ T cells in the blood had expanded clonally by week 6 at 0.1 to 3.0 mg/kg.

This chain uses TRBV5-4 with TRBJ1-5; D remains ambiguous. The source of this sequence is an adult with an advanced solid tumor such as melanoma, head and neck, liver or kidney cancer. Sample: CD4+ or CD8+ T cells sorted from blood, taken in a trial of the OX40 agonist ivuxolimab. As DNA, the CDR3 is TGTGCCAGCAGCGCCCCGAATCAGCCCCAGCATTTT. Translated, it gives CASSAPNQPQHF.